This T cell receptor (beta chain) was identified during a study of T cells in Graves' hyperthyroidism and ophthalmopathy. A patient was excluded if there was uncontrolled infection, other autoimmune disease, pregnancy or lactation. Clinicians diagnosed patients from clinical symptoms, serum thyroxine and TRAb, thyroid ultrasound and orbital computed tomography. More than 8 ml fresh peripheral blood yielded the PBMCs. The CDR3 is 18 amino acids. Germline CDR1 reads MNHEY; CDR2 reads SVGEGT. V was clipped by 8 bases and J by 2 bases; unmatched bases: 20. This clonotype has at least ten counts. Its antigen is unknown. Overall study findings and caveats: Median prediction lead before ophthalmopathy onset was around 7 months with the model.

Template material for amplifying TCR beta CDR3 regions consisted of RNA transcripts. Initially, a first-round RT-PCR of the TCR CDR3 employed the HTBI primer set. MiXCR was run by TCRdb on the multiplex PCR reads, yielding one entry per CDR3 protein. The table lists some 550,000 distinct CDR3 sequences, around 20% of them singletons. The clonotype comes from a man between 18 and 35 years old with Graves' hyperthyroidism. The chain joins TRBV6-2 or TRBV6-3 to TRBJ1-2, with 7 bases matching TRBD1. The sample taken for sequencing was blood. The CDR3 reads CASERNTGVNQFNYGYTF. Written as DNA, the CDR3 is TGTGCCAGCGAACGGAATACAGGGGTCAACCAATTCAACTATGGCTACACCTTC.